This TCR beta chain was sequenced during a study of early T cells in non-severe SARS-CoV-2 infection. Study overall: RNA in bulk from unsorted whole blood was sequenced, and chains were unpaired.

This clonotype has more than one count but fewer than ten. Trimming removed 0 bases from V and 5 bases from J, with 7 bases in between. Germline CDR1 and CDR2: WNHNN and SYGVQD (reference sequence). This CDR3 region has 14 residues. MiXCR, run by TCRdb on the 5' RACE reads, gives a single entry per CDR3 protein. The sample records tens of thousands of distinct CDR3 sequences, around 12% being singletons. The receptor was derived from an adult who was a healthcare worker with PCR-confirmed SARS-CoV-2 infection or an uninfected control (not recorded which). The chain carries TRBV10-1 and TRBJ1-4; D unresolved. Sequenced material: whole blood, taken at baseline. The CDR3 spells CASSESTGNEKLFF. The CDR3 nucleotides read TGCGCCAGCAGTGAGTCGACGGGGAATGAAAAACTGTTTTTT.